This TCR beta chain originates from a study of cytomegalovirus exposure and HLA in healthy donors. Overall study: An analysis done earlier identified approximately 120 million unique TCR beta sequences from about 179 million T cells.

60 Vbeta and 13 Jbeta primers were used in PCR. This table comes from immunoSEQ multiplex PCR, and its TCRdb copy is limited to in-frame clones, with some not included. The sample has roughly 120,000 clones; around three quarters are singletons. Study results and caveats: Some V segments, including TRBV6-2 and TRBV6-3, were excluded as indistinguishable.

The CDR3 covers 15 residues. Germline lookup yields CDR1 SGHRS and CDR2 YFSETQ. V was cut by 2 bases and J by 2 bases, with 13 bases left in between. The table lists this clone with a count of one. The antigen remains unidentified. The source of this sequence is a male donor in good health and CMV-seronegative. The chain joins TRBV5-1 to TRBJ2-5, with D perhaps matching TRBD2 (7 bases). The sample was PBMCs. The CDR3 DNA is TGCGCCAGCAGCTTAATAAGCGGGACACAAGAGACCCAGTACTTC. This sequence encodes CASSLISGTQETQYF.